This TCR beta chain originates from a study of cytomegalovirus exposure and HLA in healthy donors. On the study more broadly: Caucasian-associated ancestry cluster membership applied to around 76% of 398 genotyped donors.

Study-level findings and limits: TCR beta chains numbering 150 to 200 were designated cytomegalovirus-associated. Roughly even sequencing depth across donors was the assumption behind the presence/absence analyses.

PCR employed 60 Vbeta and 13 Jbeta primers. TCRdb's copy holds only in-frame clones and misses some; the assay was immunoSEQ multiplex PCR. The sample shows around 100,000 clones, about 80% of them seen only once. Healthy bone marrow donors made up the donors. Worth noting for this clone: Its antigen is not known.

The source of this sequence is a female donor in good health and CMV-seropositive. Sequencing was carried out using PBMCs.

The CDR3 loop is CASNLGGTGGTDTQYF. DNA of the CDR3: TGTGCCAGCAACCTCGGGGGGACAGGGGGCACAGATACGCAGTATTTT. The chain couples TRBV7-9 to TRBJ2-3, with 10 nucleotides matching TRBD1. CDR1 SEHNR and CDR2 FQNEAQ come from the germline V gene (reference sequence). V gave up 7 bases and J gave up 1 base; unmatched junction bases: 8. The CDR3 contains 16 residues.